This T cell receptor (beta chain) was sequenced in a study of blood T cells in healthy people across ages. This clonotype has just a few counts. Its matching antigen is unknown. The V end was cut by 5 bases, the J end by 4 bases, with 14 bases between. Germline V gene data show CDR1 as SGHTA and CDR2 as FQGTGA. The CDR3 extends over 14 amino acids. PCR was performed a second time for about 6 to 12 cycles using a sample-barcoded 5' primer and a J-beta primer mix. TCRdb called the 5' RACE reads again in MiXCR, with one record for every CDR3 protein. Of 550,000 to 750,000 distinct CDR3 sequences listed, around 21% are singletons. Study conclusions and caveats: The CMV status of each donor remained undetermined, and this could have confounded shifts in expanded clonotypes.

This clonotype originated in a man between 65 and 85 years old in good health. Sequencing was done on a sample of blood. This chain uses TRBV7-3 with TRBJ1-2; D call uncertain. The CDR3 DNA sequence: TGTGCCAGCAGCCCAGGTGCGGAGGTCTATGGCTACACCTTC. Amino acid sequence: CASSPGAEVYGYTF.